This TCR beta chain came from a study of low-dose radiotherapy and immunotherapy resistance in tumors. On the study more broadly: On an every-two-weeks schedule, patients received intravenous nivolumab 240 mg, along with ipilimumab 1 mg/kg every six weeks. Dosing of intravenous cyclophosphamide at 200 mg/m2 occurred every two weeks and took place one day prior to radiation and immunotherapy. Daily intake of oral aspirin 300 mg by patients lasted four cycles and began on cycle 1 day 1.

Time point of the sample: after trial treatment. Treatment given: LDRT plus nivolumab, ipilimumab, low-dose cyclophosphamide and aspirin (RACIN trial). The donors' treatment consisted of nivolumab, ipilimumab, aspirin, low-dose cyclophosphamide and low-dose radiotherapy. Alpha and beta chains were covered, as first-strand cDNA relied on TRAV- and TRBV-specific primers. It was with a constant-region primer and a V-primer adapter that TCRs were amplified over around 19 PCR cycles. Using its own MiXCR run on the reads, TCRdb lists one record per CDR3 protein. Among more than 30,000 distinct CDR3 sequences listed, around 47% were seen once. This clonotype was seen at least ten times. This CDR3 is built from 15 residues. V shed 2 bases and J shed 3 bases, with 11 bases lying between them. CDR1 and CDR2 (germline): SEHNR, FQNEAQ (reference sequence).

This chain uses TRBV7-9 with TRBJ2-4, with D perhaps being TRBD1 or TRBD2 (6 bases each). The TCR was taken from a male donor with gallbladder cancer. Here the sequenced sample was PBMCs, taken after low-dose radiotherapy plus immunotherapy. CDR3 amino acids: CASSLKGGGKNIQYF. The CDR3, as DNA: TGTGCCAGCAGCTTAAAGGGGGGAGGCAAAAACATTCAGTACTTC. The entire variable domain, with the rest obtained from reference TRBV7-9 and TRBJ2-4, is as follows: DTGVSQNPRHKITKRGQNVTFRCDPISEHNRLYWYRQTLGQGPEFLTYFQNEAQLEKSRLLSDRFSAERPKGSFSTLEIQRTEQGDSAMYLCASSLKGGGKNIQYFGAGTRLSVL.